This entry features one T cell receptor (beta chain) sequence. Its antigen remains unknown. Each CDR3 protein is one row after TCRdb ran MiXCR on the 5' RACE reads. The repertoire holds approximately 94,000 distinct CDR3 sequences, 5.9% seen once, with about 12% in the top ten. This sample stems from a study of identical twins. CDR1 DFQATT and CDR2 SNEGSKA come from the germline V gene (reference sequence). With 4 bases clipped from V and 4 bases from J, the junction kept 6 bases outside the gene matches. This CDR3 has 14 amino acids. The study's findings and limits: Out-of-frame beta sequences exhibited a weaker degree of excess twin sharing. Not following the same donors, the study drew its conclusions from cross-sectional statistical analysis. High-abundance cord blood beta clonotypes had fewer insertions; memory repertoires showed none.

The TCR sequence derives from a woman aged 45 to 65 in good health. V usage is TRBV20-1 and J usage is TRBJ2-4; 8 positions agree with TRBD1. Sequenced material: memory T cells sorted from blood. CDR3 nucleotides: TGCAGTGCTATTAGGACAGGGAAAAAAAACATTCAGTACTTC. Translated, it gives CSAIRTGKKNIQYF.